This T cell receptor (beta chain) comes out of a study of T cell responses to AZD1222 COVID-19 vaccine. This CDR3 is 15 amino acids long. Trimming removed 4 bases from V and 1 base from J; junction bases left unmatched: 6. In germline, CDR1 is SGHNT, CDR2 YYREEE (reference sequence). The data were produced by immunoSEQ multiplex PCR, yet TCRdb's version contains in-frame clones alone and is incomplete. The profile shows 100,000 to 150,000 clones, roughly 90% of them singletons. The TCR sequence derives from an adult in good health. Sequences were derived from peripheral blood, sampled on day 0 of AZD1222 vaccination. The rearrangement uses TRBV5-4 and TRBJ1-1, with TRBD1 identical over 8 bases. CDR3 nucleotide sequence: TGTGCCAGCAGCCCCGGGACAGGAGCGAACACTGAAGCTTTCTTT. Translation gives CASSPGTGANTEAFF.